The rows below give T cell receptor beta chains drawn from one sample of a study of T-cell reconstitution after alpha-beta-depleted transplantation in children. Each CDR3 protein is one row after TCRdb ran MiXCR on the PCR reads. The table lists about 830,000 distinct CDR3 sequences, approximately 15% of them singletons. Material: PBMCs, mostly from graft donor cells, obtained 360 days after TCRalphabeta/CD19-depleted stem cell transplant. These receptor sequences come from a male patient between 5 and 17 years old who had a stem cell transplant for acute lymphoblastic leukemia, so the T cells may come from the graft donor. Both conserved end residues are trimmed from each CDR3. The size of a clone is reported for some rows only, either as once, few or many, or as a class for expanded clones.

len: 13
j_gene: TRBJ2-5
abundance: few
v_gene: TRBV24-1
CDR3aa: ATSEGSVTGETQY

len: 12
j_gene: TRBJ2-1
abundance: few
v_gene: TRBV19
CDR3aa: ASSFGQGLIEQF

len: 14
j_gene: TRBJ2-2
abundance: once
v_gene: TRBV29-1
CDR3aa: SVEGGVSGATGELF

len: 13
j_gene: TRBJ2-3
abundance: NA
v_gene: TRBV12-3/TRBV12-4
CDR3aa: ASSGTFRSTDTQY

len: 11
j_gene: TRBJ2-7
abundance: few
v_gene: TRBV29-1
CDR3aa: SVPSASSYEQY

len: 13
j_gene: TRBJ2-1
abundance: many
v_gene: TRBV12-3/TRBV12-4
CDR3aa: ASSLSGSGYNEQF

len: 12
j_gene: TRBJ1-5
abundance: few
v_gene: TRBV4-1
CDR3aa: ASSQDKSNQPQH

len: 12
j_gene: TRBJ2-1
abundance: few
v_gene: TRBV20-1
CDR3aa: SAQTRSSYNEQF

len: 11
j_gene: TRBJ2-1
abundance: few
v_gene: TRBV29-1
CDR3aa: SVDEEHSNEQF

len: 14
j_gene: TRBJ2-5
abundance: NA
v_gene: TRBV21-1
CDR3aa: ASSSSRTGLQETQY

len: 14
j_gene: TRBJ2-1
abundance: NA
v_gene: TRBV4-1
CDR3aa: ASRYSGTMTYNEQF

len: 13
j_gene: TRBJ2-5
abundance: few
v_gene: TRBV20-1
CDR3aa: SARDSAGPQETQY

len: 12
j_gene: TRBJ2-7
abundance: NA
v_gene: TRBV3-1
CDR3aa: ASSQGQGALEQY

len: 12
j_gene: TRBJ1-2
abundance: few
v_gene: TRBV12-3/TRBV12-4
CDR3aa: ASSPSLKHYGYT

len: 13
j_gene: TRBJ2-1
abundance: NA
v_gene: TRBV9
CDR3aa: ASSVEGLAGYEQF

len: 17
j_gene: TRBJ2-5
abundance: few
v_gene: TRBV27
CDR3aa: ASSPLGPGTMYAMETQY

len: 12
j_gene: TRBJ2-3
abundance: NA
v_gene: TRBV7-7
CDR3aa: ASSLPAGGDTQY

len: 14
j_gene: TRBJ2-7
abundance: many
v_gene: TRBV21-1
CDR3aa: ASSPRRQGNSYEQY

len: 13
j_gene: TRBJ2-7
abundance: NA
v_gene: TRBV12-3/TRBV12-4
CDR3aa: ASSRDRPPSYEQY

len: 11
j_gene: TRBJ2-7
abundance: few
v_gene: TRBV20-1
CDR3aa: SARVKGLYEQY

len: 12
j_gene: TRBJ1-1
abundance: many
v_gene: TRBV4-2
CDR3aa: ASSQGWDSAEAF

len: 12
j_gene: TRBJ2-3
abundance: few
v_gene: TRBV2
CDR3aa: ASRVMGSTDTQY

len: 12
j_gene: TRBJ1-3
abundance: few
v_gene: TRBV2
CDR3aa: ASRGDSPGNTIY

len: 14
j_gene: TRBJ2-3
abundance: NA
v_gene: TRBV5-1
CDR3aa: ASSLTPGQGADTQY

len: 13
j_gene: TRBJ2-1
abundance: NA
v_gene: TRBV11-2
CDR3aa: ASSSAEQGMNEQF

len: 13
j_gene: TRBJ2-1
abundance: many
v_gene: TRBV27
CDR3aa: ASSPEPADHNEQF

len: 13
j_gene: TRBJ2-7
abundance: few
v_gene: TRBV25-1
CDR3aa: ASSDPGQGVNEQY

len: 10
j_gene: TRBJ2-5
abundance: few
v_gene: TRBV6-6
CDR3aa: ASSYSLGTQY